A selection of T cell receptor beta chains follows, all from one sample in a study of cytomegalovirus exposure and HLA in healthy donors. The table came from immunoSEQ multiplex PCR; TCRdb's copy has only in-frame clones and leaves some out. The repertoire includes roughly 180,000 clones, about 79% of them detected once, and roughly 1.2% sits in the top ten. Sequencing was done on a sample of PBMCs. These receptors all come from a girl aged 2 to 9 in good health and CMV-seropositive. Each CDR3 is given with its conserved first and last residue. A D gene is named only where the DNA matches it firmly. Clone size is given for some rows only: seen once, a few or many times, or a class if the clone is expanded.

TRBV7-2,-,TRBJ1-2,16,-,TGTGCCAGCAGCTCCGCTGAAATCAGGGCTGCCTATGGCTACACCTTC,CASSSAEIRAAYGYTF
TRBV6-5,-,TRBJ2-1,15,-,TGTGCCAGCAGACGCGGGGTAGCGGAATACAATGAGCAGTTCTTC,CASRRGVAEYNEQFF
TRBV5-1,-,TRBJ2-1,16,TRBD2,TGCGCCAGCAGCTTGGCCAGCGGGGGGTTAGGGGATGAGCAGTTCTTC,CASSLASGGLGDEQFF
TRBV6-1,-,TRBJ1-5,12,-,TGTGCCAGCAGTGCGGACTATCAGCCCCAGCATTTT,CASSADYQPQHF
TRBV7-8,-,TRBJ2-3,17,-,TGTGCCAGCAGCTTGAGGACCGGGACATTCAGCACAGATACGCAGTATTTT,CASSLRTGTFSTDTQYF
TRBV6-5,-,TRBJ2-7,14,-,TGTGCCAGCTGGGGCGAAGACAGATCCTACGAGCAGTACTTC,CASWGEDRSYEQYF
TRBV28,-,TRBJ2-7,11,-,TGTGCCAGCAGTTTTGGTCTAGAGCAGTACTTC,CASSFGLEQYF
TRBV5-1,-,TRBJ2-1,15,TRBD2,TGCGCCAGCAGATCTAGCGGGAGCTCCTACAATGAGCAGTTCTTC,CASRSSGSSYNEQFF
TRBV25-1,-,TRBJ1-1,14,TRBD1,TGTGCCAGCAGTGAATTGAGGACAGGGGGCGAAGCTTTCTTT,CASSELRTGGEAFF
TRBV27,-,TRBJ2-1,15,-,TGTGCCAGCAGTCCACCTGCACAGACCTACAATGAGCAGTTCTTC,CASSPPAQTYNEQFF
TRBV4-1,few,TRBJ1-3,13,-,TGCGCCAGCAGTCCTACCTTATTAGCCACCATATATTTT,CASSPTLLATIYF
TRBV5-4,-,TRBJ1-2,14,-,TGTGCCAGCAGCTTGGGGGGGCCCAACTATGGCTACACCTTC,CASSLGGPNYGYTF
TRBV5-6,few,TRBJ1-1,14,-,TGTGCCAGCAGCTTTGAACATCCGAACACTGAAGCTTTCTTT,CASSFEHPNTEAFF
TRBV11-2,-,TRBJ2-1,15,TRBD2,TGTGCCAGCAGCTGGGGCGCTAGCGGGATCAATGAGCAGTTCTTC,CASSWGASGINEQFF
TRBV6-5,-,TRBJ2-5,15,-,TGTGCCAGCAGTTACTCGAGCAGGGGTCACGAGACCCAGTACTTC,CASSYSSRGHETQYF
TRBV28,-,TRBJ2-1,16,-,TGTGCCAGCACCCTCAGCCGGCGGCGCATCTACAATGAGCAGTTCTTC,CASTLSRRRIYNEQFF
TRBV10-3,-,TRBJ1-1,14,TRBD1,TGTGCCATCAACCCGGACAGGGGTGGCACTGAAGCTTTCTTT,CAINPDRGGTEAFF
TRBV15,-,TRBJ2-7,12,-,TGTGCCACCAGCAGGGAGCTCTACGAGCAGTACTTC,CATSRELYEQYF
TRBV11-3,once,TRBJ2-1,15,-,TGTGCCAGCAGCTTAGTGGGGCAGGGCCACAATGAGCAGTTCTTC,CASSLVGQGHNEQFF
TRBV7-9,-,TRBJ2-1,15,TRBD2,TGTGCCAGCCATAGCGGGAGAGGGGGTTACAATGAGCAGTTCTTC,CASHSGRGGYNEQFF
TRBV5-1,-,TRBJ2-7,15,TRBD1,TGCGCCAGCAGCTGGGGTCCGGGACAGCTGAACGAGCAGTACTTC,CASSWGPGQLNEQYF
TRBV19,-,TRBJ1-1,16,TRBD1,TGTGCCAGTAGTATTCGGGACAGAGGGGTGAACACTGAAGCTTTCTTT,CASSIRDRGVNTEAFF
TRBV27,few,TRBJ2-3,14,TRBD2,TGTGCCAGCAAACTAGCGGGTAGCACAGATACGCAGTATTTT,CASKLAGSTDTQYF
TRBV5-6,-,TRBJ2-2,16,-,TGTGCCAGCAGCTTGGTAGGGCAGGGAGGCACCGGGGAGCTGTTTTTT,CASSLVGQGGTGELFF
TRBV19,-,TRBJ1-1,14,-,TGTGCCAGTAACTTAAGGCAGGGGACCACTGAAGCTTTCTTT,CASNLRQGTTEAFF
TRBV19,-,TRBJ2-1,14,TRBD2,TGTGCCAGTAGTGGGCGGGGGGCGGTCAATGAGCAGTTCTTC,CASSGRGAVNEQFF
TRBV27,-,TRBJ1-5,15,-,TGTGCCAGCAGTTTAGGGCCGATTAGCAATCAGCCCCAGCATTTT,CASSLGPISNQPQHF
TRBV6-1,few,TRBJ1-2,13,TRBD1,TGTGCCAGCAGTGCTCAGGGGGCGATTGGCTACACCTTC,CASSAQGAIGYTF
TRBV21-1,-,TRBJ1-1,13,-,TGTGCCAGCAGCAAACAACGGTACACTGAAGCTTTCTTT,CASSKQRYTEAFF
TRBV5-1,-,TRBJ1-2,13,TRBD1,TGCGCCAGCAGCTTGGACAGGGGGGATGGCTACACCTTC,CASSLDRGDGYTF
TRBV18,-,TRBJ2-7,14,TRBD2,TGTGCCAGCTCACCCGGAGCGGGGTCGTACGAGCAGTACTTC,CASSPGAGSYEQYF
TRBV2,few,TRBJ1-2,13,-,TGTGCCAGCAGTGGGGTGGTCAGGGGTGGCTACACCTTC,CASSGVVRGGYTF
TRBV11-2,-,TRBJ1-2,13,-,TGTGCCAGCAGCGACGGGACTCATTATGGCTACACCTTC,CASSDGTHYGYTF
TRBV6-1,few,TRBJ2-3,13,-,TGTGCCAGCCCGCGACAGGGCACAGATACGCAGTATTTT,CASPRQGTDTQYF
TRBV5-6,-,TRBJ2-3,15,TRBD1,TGTGCCAGCAGCCGAGACAGGGTTGGCACAGATACGCAGTATTTT,CASSRDRVGTDTQYF
TRBV14,-,TRBJ2-3,17,TRBD2,TGTGCCAGCAGCCCCCTTCACGGGACTAGCAAGTTTGGTACGCAGTATTTT,CASSPLHGTSKFGTQYF
TRBV14,-,TRBJ2-5,14,-,TGTGCCAGCAGCTACGGAGGCGACCGGGGGACCCAGTACTTC,CASSYGGDRGTQYF
TRBV30,-,TRBJ2-2,13,-,TGTGCCTGGAGTCTCTTGTCGGGCGGGGAGCTGTTTTTT,CAWSLLSGGELFF
TRBV29-1,-,TRBJ2-3,13,-,TGCAGCCCCCGACTAGTTAGCACAGATACGCAGTATTTT,CSPRLVSTDTQYF
TRBV27,-,TRBJ2-3,18,-,TGTGCCAGCAGTCATTATTGGGGGCTGCGACTCGGCACAGATACGCAGTATTTT,CASSHYWGLRLGTDTQYF
TRBV5-4,-,TRBJ2-5,15,TRBD1,TGTGCCAGCAGCTTAAGGACAGGGGAACGAGAGACCCAGTACTTC,CASSLRTGERETQYF
TRBV6-6,-,TRBJ1-2,12,TRBD1,TGTGCCAGCAGTCGACAGGGGGGTGGCTACACCTTC,CASSRQGGGYTF
TRBV5-1,-,TRBJ1-1,14,TRBD1,TGCGCCAGCAGCTTGGCAGGGGGCAACACTGAAGCTTTCTTT,CASSLAGGNTEAFF
TRBV4-1,once,TRBJ2-1,16,-,TGCGCCAGCAGCCAGCCCCCCTGGCGGCAGTACAATGAGCAGTTCTTC,CASSQPPWRQYNEQFF
TRBV4-1,-,TRBJ2-5,18,-,TGCGCCAGCAGCCAAGAGGGGGGTTGGGGACTCTACCAAGAGACCCAGTACTTC,CASSQEGGWGLYQETQYF
TRBV2,-,TRBJ2-5,15,TRBD1,TGTGCCAGCAGTGAATATGGCAGGGGGCTGGAGACCCAGTACTTC,CASSEYGRGLETQYF
TRBV6-5,once,TRBJ1-2,16,-,TGTGCCAGCAGTTATTACCGAGGGCCTGGGTACTATGGCTACACCTTC,CASSYYRGPGYYGYTF
TRBV6-1,-,TRBJ1-5,15,TRBD1,TGTGCCAGCACCCTCGGACAGGGAGACGATCAGCCCCAGCATTTT,CASTLGQGDDQPQHF
TRBV15,-,TRBJ1-6,17,-,TGTGCCACCAGCAGAGGTTGGCAGCGACCTGATAATTCACCCCTCCACTTT,CATSRGWQRPDNSPLHF
TRBV27,once,TRBJ2-3,15,TRBD2,TGTGCCAGCAGTTTCCGGGGGGTTAGTCCAGATACGCAGTATTTT,CASSFRGVSPDTQYF
TRBV29-1,-,TRBJ2-1,14,-,TGCAGCGTAGAATTTTTGGCGGGGTACAATGAGCAGTTCTTC,CSVEFLAGYNEQFF
TRBV7-9,-,TRBJ2-5,12,-,TGTGCCAGCAGCTATGAGATCGAGACCCAGTACTTC,CASSYEIETQYF
TRBV5-1,once,TRBJ2-3,18,-,TGCGCCAGCAGCTTGTCCCCGCCACGGACACCAGGCACAGATACGCAGTATTTT,CASSLSPPRTPGTDTQYF
TRBV19,-,TRBJ1-5,15,TRBD1,TGTGCCAGTAGTGTACAGGGGGCGACGTTTCAGCCCCAGCATTTT,CASSVQGATFQPQHF
TRBV7-9,once,TRBJ1-1,15,TRBD1,TGTGCCAGCAGCGAGGGACAGGGCCCGGCGGCTGAAGCTTTCTTT,CASSEGQGPAAEAFF
TRBV5-5,-,TRBJ1-2,14,TRBD1,TGTGCCAGCAGCTTGGTTTCAGGGGGCCTCGGCTACACCTTC,CASSLVSGGLGYTF
TRBV6-1,-,TRBJ1-5,17,TRBD1,TGTGCCAGCAGTGAAGCAGCAGGGGGCGGCGGCAATCAGCCCCAGCATTTT,CASSEAAGGGGNQPQHF
TRBV2,-,TRBJ1-6,14,TRBD1,TGTGCCAGCAGTCTCGACAGGGGAAATTCACCCCTCCACTTT,CASSLDRGNSPLHF
TRBV5-8,-,TRBJ1-2,13,-,TGTGCCAGCATTCCCAGACTCACCTATGGCTACACCTTC,CASIPRLTYGYTF
TRBV6-6,-,TRBJ2-7,14,TRBD1,TGTGCCAGCAGTGGACAGGCCTCGACCCACGAGCAGTACTTC,CASSGQASTHEQYF